Sequencing of this TCR beta chain was carried out in a study of CD8+CD57+ T cells in acquired aplastic anemia. Across the study: Quantities of DNA derived from sorted CD4+ and CD8+ cells averaged about 3.2 ug. Regarding the study as a whole: Patients and controls turned out to have 25 to 35 CD8+ CDR3 sequences in common. Statistical testing detected no significant gap in CD8+ Simpson's diversity between patients and controls.

V dropped 4 bases and J dropped 10 bases, with 11 bases sitting between them. Germline assignment: CDR1 SNHLY and CDR2 FYNNEI. The CDR3 loop spans 12 amino acids. This clonotype has only a few counts. What it binds is not known. Using genomic DNA as the template, TCR beta VDJ and CDR3 profiling was carried out. One entry per CDR3 protein results from TCRdb running MiXCR on the reads. The data show more than 250,000 distinct CDR3 sequences, roughly three fifths seen once. The chain couples TRBV2 to TRBJ2-1; tentative D call: TRBD2 (6 bases). The sequenced sample consisted of sorted CD4+, CD8+, or CD8+CD57+ T cells (not recorded which) from PBMCs. This sequence was found in a human donor with severe aplastic anemia or a healthy control (not recorded which). DNA of the CDR3: TGTGCCAGCAGTGTGACGGCGGGGGAGCAGTTCTTC. Its protein product is CASSVTAGEQFF.